This T cell receptor (beta chain) emerged from a study of blood T cell repertoires in COVID-19. Original data processing: Reference gene primer amplification in the assay estimated nucleated cell counts. TCRdb's copy holds only in-frame clones and misses some; the assay was immunoSEQ multiplex PCR. That table furnishes V, J and clone size, whereas the DNA furnished D and trimming. Of 250,000 to 300,000 clones listed, about four fifths were seen once; the top ten hold 5.7%. V was clipped by 5 bases and J by 4 bases, with 9 bases between them. The CDR3 has 13 residues. This receptor was taken from a man aged 80 or over with acute or convalescent COVID-19. The sequencing input was peripheral blood. The chain has TRBV12-3 or TRBV12-4 and TRBJ2-1; tentatively, D is TRBD1 (5 bases). In nucleotides, the CDR3 is TGTGCCAGCAGTCGCGACAGATACAATGAGCAGTTCTTC. Residues: CASSRDRYNEQFF.